The entry below gives a single TCR beta chain sequence along with its context. Its specificity is unknown. This sample was taken from a study of T-cell memory formation after mild COVID-19. The V and J ends lost 4 bases and 7 bases, in that order; junction bases with no gene match: 10. Looked up from germline, CDR1 is SGDLS and CDR2 is YYNGEE. The CDR3 sequence is 16 residues long. TCRdb redid the calling of the 5' RACE reads with MiXCR, one entry per CDR3 protein. The data hold hundreds of thousands of distinct CDR3 sequences, with about 20% observed a single time. Study-wide findings and caveats: From day 15 to 85, contracting clones were balanced between CD4 and CD8, whereas later expanders leaned toward CD4+.

The sample consisted of PBMCs or a T cell subset sorted from them (not recorded which). The genes are TRBV9 and TRBJ2-1; 11 positions match TRBD2. This sequence originates from an adult woman who had mild COVID-19 (a few samples of this study predate the infection). Cell type and time point are not known. This CDR3 is CASSKSPGLAVNEQFF. In DNA, the CDR3 is TGTGCCAGCAGCAAGTCACCGGGACTAGCGGTGAATGAGCAGTTCTTC.